One sample yielded the 3 T cell receptor beta chains listed below, sequenced in a study of CD8 T cells in Susac syndrome. Reverse transcription of roughly 0.5 to 1 ug RNA used random hexamers. TCRdb reprocessed the immunoSEQ multiplex PCR reads with MiXCR, giving one entry per CDR3 protein. Of approximately 46,000 distinct CDR3 sequences in the sample, approximately 92% were seen once. The sample was CD8+ T cells from PBMCs. The receptors stem from a human donor in good health.

In this sample, this clonotype turned up once. V is TRBV9 and J is TRBJ2-3, with 12 bases fitting TRBD2. Germline-derived CDR1 and CDR2 are SGDLS and YYNGEE. V lost 3 bases, J lost 5 bases, and 7 bases stayed unmatched. This CDR3 is built from 16 residues. The CDR3 protein is CASSGRTSGIIDTQYF. CDR3 bases: TGTGCCAGCAGCGGACGGACTAGCGGGATTATAGATACGCAGTATTTT.

The J gene is TRBJ2-5, the V gene TRBV27, with D uncertain. From germline, CDR1 is MNHEY and CDR2 SMNVEV (reference sequence). The CDR3 loop spans 11 amino acids. Trimming shortened V by 2 bases and J by 4 bases, and 2 bases separated the two germline ends. CDR3 sequence reads: CASSLRETQYF. CDR3 in DNA: TGTGCCAGCAGTTTAAGAGAGACCCAGTACTTC.

This clonotype was found a few times. V and J are TRBV7-2 and TRBJ2-7; 7 bases are shared with TRBD1. The CDR3 totals 13 residues. Losses at the gene ends were 5 bases for V and 4 bases for J; bases not matched to a gene: 5. Germline CDR1 SGHTA, CDR2 FQGNSA. The CDR3 sequence is CASSPSQGYEQYF. CDR3 in DNA: TGTGCCAGCAGCCCCTCACAGGGGTACGAGCAGTACTTC.